The rows below give T cell receptor beta chains drawn from one sample of a study of T cell changes during pregnancy in multiple sclerosis. Sequenced by immunoSEQ multiplex PCR; TCRdb stores in-frame clones only, minus some. The sample carries approximately 60,000 clones, roughly 88% recorded once. This specimen consisted of peripheral blood, obtained in the second trimester of pregnancy. The source is a female donor with multiple sclerosis, enrolled in a pregnancy study. Each CDR3 is given with its conserved first and last residue. A D gene is named only where the DNA matches it firmly. Where a row states a size, it is once, few, many or the class of an expanded clone; other rows omit it.

j_call clone_size v_call d_call cdr3_nt cdr3_aa
TRBJ1-6 . TRBV18 TRBD1 TGTGCCAGCTCAACGACAGGGGGCTTCGGGAATTCACCCCTCCACTTT CASSTTGGFGNSPLHF
TRBJ2-5 . TRBV11-1 . TGTGCCAGCAGCTTACACCGAGAAGAGACCCAGTACTTC CASSLHREETQYF
TRBJ2-1 . TRBV5-1 . TGCGCCAGCAGTCGGGTGACAGCACCTTACAATGAGCAGTTCTTC CASSRVTAPYNEQFF
TRBJ2-7 . TRBV7-2 TRBD2 TGTGCCAGCAGCTTAAGTCTAGCGGGCAACGAGCAGTACTTC CASSLSLAGNEQYF
TRBJ2-1 . TRBV5-1 TRBD1 TGCGCCAGCAGCTTGGGGTCAGGGGGCAATGAGCAGTTCTTC CASSLGSGGNEQFF
TRBJ1-2 . TRBV4-3 . TGCGCCAGCAGCCAAGATTCCCGGGTATTTTATGGCTACACCTTC CASSQDSRVFYGYTF
TRBJ2-7 few TRBV4-2 . TGTGCCAGCAGCCAAAGGGGGGGCCTGCTCGACGAGCAGTACTTC CASSQRGGLLDEQYF
TRBJ1-4 . TRBV28 . TGTGCCAGCAGCCCCCCCGGAGGGGATTTGGGGGAAAAACTGTTTTTT CASSPPGGDLGEKLFF
TRBJ2-7 . TRBV30 TRBD1 TGTGCCTGGAACAGGGACAGAGGAAACGAGCAGTACTTC CAWNRDRGNEQYF
TRBJ2-3 . TRBV4-3 TRBD1 TGCGCCAGCAGCCAAGGGACAGGGCACACAGATACGCAGTATTTT CASSQGTGHTDTQYF
TRBJ2-1 . TRBV2 . TGTGCCAGCAGTCAAGAGCGGGCCAACTACAATGAGCAGTTCTTC CASSQERANYNEQFF
TRBJ1-6 once TRBV7-9 . TGTGCCAGCAGCTTTGGGACATCGAATTCACCCCTCCACTTT CASSFGTSNSPLHF
TRBJ1-2 . TRBV19 . TGTGCCAGTAGCACCCAGGAGGCAAGCGCCTATGGCTACACCTTC CASSTQEASAYGYTF
TRBJ1-2 . TRBV7-2 . TGTGCCAGCAGCTTTGTCCCAGGGGCGGCTAACTATGGCTACACCTTC CASSFVPGAANYGYTF
TRBJ1-2 . TRBV19 . TGTGCCAGTAGTATGTGGCAGGGGCCCAATGGCTACACCTTC CASSMWQGPNGYTF
TRBJ2-7 . TRBV9 . TGTGCCAGCAGCGCCAATACGGCCACAGGCATCTACGAGCAGTACTTC CASSANTATGIYEQYF
TRBJ2-5 . TRBV11-2 TRBD1 TGTGCCAGCAGTTCAGGGGGATTGGAGACCCAGTACTTC CASSSGGLETQYF
TRBJ1-3 . TRBV30 . TGTGCCTGGACAAGCAGAAACACCATATATTTT CAWTSRNTIYF
TRBJ2-2 . TRBV7-3 TRBD2 TGTGCCAGCAGCCATCTAGCGGGGGCCACCACCGGGGAGCTGTTTTTT CASSHLAGATTGELFF
TRBJ2-2 . TRBV6-4 TRBD1 TGTGCCAGCAGTGACGGGACAGGGGGCACCGGGGAGCTGTTTTTT CASSDGTGGTGELFF
TRBJ2-4 . TRBV5-1 . TGCGCCAGCAGCTTGGAGCCGACTCTAGCCAAAAACATTCAGTACTTC CASSLEPTLAKNIQYF
TRBJ2-1 . TRBV9 TRBD2 TGTGCCAGCAGCGTAGCTAGCGGGGTAAATGAGCAGTTCTTC CASSVASGVNEQFF
TRBJ2-2 once TRBV11-2 . TGTGCCAGCAGCTTAGATCGGTTCACCGGGGAGCTGTTTTTT CASSLDRFTGELFF
TRBJ2-1 . TRBV5-1 TRBD2 TGCGCCAGCAGCGTAGCGGGCAATGAGCAGTTCTTC CASSVAGNEQFF
TRBJ1-1 . TRBV19 TRBD1 TGTGCCAGTAGTAATCCCCCGACAGGGGTGATCACTGAAGCTTTCTTT CASSNPPTGVITEAFF
TRBJ2-3 . TRBV5-4 TRBD2 TGTGCCAGCAGCTTACGACTAGCGGGGGTCACAGATACGCAGTATTTT CASSLRLAGVTDTQYF
TRBJ1-1 . TRBV12-5 . TGTGCTAGTGGTTTGGCAAAGGGGTCGGGCACTGAAGCTTTCTTT CASGLAKGSGTEAFF
TRBJ2-1 . TRBV20-1 . TGCAGTGCTAGGGCGGAACGCCAGCAGTTCTTC CSARAERQQFF
TRBJ2-3 . TRBV29-1 . TGCAGCGTTGATTACAGTAGCACAGATACGCAGTATTTT CSVDYSSTDTQYF
TRBJ1-5 few TRBV4-1 TRBD1 TGCGCCAGCAGCCAAGACAGGGGGCCCTGGCAGCCCCAGCATTTT CASSQDRGPWQPQHF
TRBJ1-2 . TRBV15 . TGTGCCACCAGCAGAGAATACGGTGCCTATGGCTACACCTTC CATSREYGAYGYTF
TRBJ2-7 . TRBV27 . TGTGCCAGCAGTTTATCAGGGCAGGGGCTGAGGGGATACGAGCAGTACTTC CASSLSGQGLRGYEQYF
TRBJ1-4 . TRBV19 . TGTGCCAGTAGTATCCAGGAAAATGAAAAACTGTTTTTT CASSIQENEKLFF
TRBJ1-4 . TRBV7-9 . TGTGCCAGCAGCTTGGTTAAAGAGAGGGTCCGAGAAAAACTGTTTTTT CASSLVKERVREKLFF
TRBJ2-3 . TRBV15 . TGTGCCACCAGCAGAGCCGAGGGTACGCAGTATTTT CATSRAEGTQYF
TRBJ2-5 . TRBV6-1 TRBD2 TGTGCCAGCACTGGGACTAGCGGGGATCTTGAGACCCAGTACTTC CASTGTSGDLETQYF
TRBJ2-3 . TRBV7-2 . TGTGCCAGCAGCTTAGGGAGGACTCCCACAGATACGCAGTATTTT CASSLGRTPTDTQYF
TRBJ1-1 once TRBV20-1 . TGCAGTGCTACGGGGAGAACTGAAGCTTTCTTT CSATGRTEAFF
TRBJ2-1 . TRBV5-3 . TGTGCCAGAAGCATAGGGGGTAGGTCCTACAATGAGCAGTTCTTC CARSIGGRSYNEQFF
TRBJ2-5 . TRBV28 TRBD1 TGTGCCAGGCAGGCGACAGGTAGGGGGCGATTAGAGACCCAGTACTTC CARQATGRGRLETQYF
TRBJ2-3 few TRBV6-1 TRBD2 TGTGCCAGCACCCTGCGGGGGGCGGGAGATACGCAGTATTTT CASTLRGAGDTQYF
TRBJ2-2 . TRBV9 TRBD2 TGTGCCAGCAGCCGACAAACTAGCGGGGTCGGGGAGCTGTTTTTT CASSRQTSGVGELFF
TRBJ1-2 . TRBV29-1 TRBD1 TGCAGCCAAGTTGGGACAGATGGCTACACCTTC CSQVGTDGYTF
TRBJ1-4 . TRBV5-1 TRBD1 TGCGCCAGCAGCGGAGGGACAGCGGGTGAAAAACTGTTTTTT CASSGGTAGEKLFF
TRBJ1-2 once TRBV11-2 TRBD1 TGTGCCAGCAGCGGGGACAGGACAGGGCCTAACTATGGCTACACCTTC CASSGDRTGPNYGYTF
TRBJ2-7 . TRBV6-6 . TGTGCCAGCAGTGGGGCAGGGGACTACGAGCAGTACTTC CASSGAGDYEQYF
TRBJ1-2 . TRBV7-2 . TGTGCCAGCAGCCAGAGACAGGCTGGTGGCTACACCTTC CASSQRQAGGYTF
TRBJ2-7 . TRBV11-3 . TGTGCCAGCAGCTCCGAAGACAGGCCCTACGAGCAGTACTTC CASSSEDRPYEQYF
TRBJ2-3 . TRBV28 TRBD2 TGTGCCAGCAGTTTTGGGCGGGGGTTGGGCACAGATACGCAGTATTTT CASSFGRGLGTDTQYF
TRBJ2-3 . TRBV5-4 TRBD1 TGTGCCAGCAGCTTGGACAGGGGGATCAGCACAGATACGCAGTATTTT CASSLDRGISTDTQYF
TRBJ2-2 once TRBV7-8 . TGTGCCAGCAGCATGGACACGAACACCGGGGAGCTGTTTTTT CASSMDTNTGELFF
TRBJ1-3 . TRBV4-3 . TGCGCCAGCAGCCAAAGTCCAGGCCGCTCTGGAAACACCATATATTTT CASSQSPGRSGNTIYF
TRBJ2-2 . TRBV7-2 TRBD1 TGTGCCAGCAGTCTAGGACAGGCCCGGATCACCGGGGAGCTGTTTTTT CASSLGQARITGELFF
TRBJ1-6 few TRBV18 . TGTGCCAGCTCGCCGGCGACAGCAGAAAATTCACCCCTCCACTTT CASSPATAENSPLHF
TRBJ1-5 . TRBV18 . TGTGCCAGCTCACCAGTGGCACAGACGGGGGATCAGCCCCAGCATTTT CASSPVAQTGDQPQHF